The clone carrying this T cell receptor (beta chain) showed up many times. Production of TCR cDNA was by 5'RACE template switching, which also added a universal primer site and UMIs. TCRdb reanalysed the 5' RACE reads using MiXCR and keeps one entry per CDR3 protein. The repertoire holds around 27,000 distinct CDR3 sequences, with roughly 4.5% as singletons. The V and J ends lost 6 bases and 5 bases respectively, with 14 bases between them. Germline loops: CDR1 MDHEN, CDR2 SYDVKM. This CDR3 has 13 amino acids. This entry comes from a study of T cells after yellow fever vaccination. Overall study context: Low-cell-number fractions underwent preparation using SMART-Seq v4 Ultra Low Input.

Sequencing was performed on CD8+ T cells sorted from PBMCs, taken 5 days after the yellow fever booster vaccination. This sequence was found in a young man who received the YFV17D yellow fever vaccine. The J gene is TRBJ2-7, the V gene TRBV28, with TRBD2 as a possible D gene (5 bases). In nucleotides, the CDR3 is TGTGCCAGCAGGGACTTGGGGTCCCACGAGCAGTACTTC. This codes for CASRDLGSHEQYF.